One T cell receptor beta chain is described in this entry. The data were obtained in a study of blood T cell repertoires in COVID-19. Study information: Samples of COVID-19 (acute and convalescent) were obtained from the United States, Italy and Spain. PBMCs, B-cell-depleted T cells, or T cells were the source of the cDNA or gDNA that made up the material.

As originally analysed: Amplification from reference gene primers served as the basis for estimated nucleated cell counts. Produced via immunoSEQ multiplex PCR; TCRdb's table is partial and in-frame only. V and J calls and clone size follow that table, whereas D and trimming were derived from the DNA. The sample yields some 63,000 clones, about 82% seen once. Trimming took off 0 bases at V and 0 bases at J, with 15 bases between the two ends. CDR3 length: 17 amino acids. Germline V gives CDR1 LGHNA, CDR2 YNFKEQ. The source of this sequence is a human donor in a cohort sampled during active COVID-19. V and J are TRBV4-2 and TRBJ2-7; D is possibly TRBD2 (6 bases). Input material: peripheral blood. Written as DNA, the CDR3 is TGTGCCAGCAGCCAAGATACAAAGAGGACTACCTCCTACGAGCAGTACTTC. Residues: CASSQDTKRTTSYEQYF.